These T cell receptor beta chains were read from a single sample in a study of T cells expressing NK-cell markers. Reanalyzing the 5' RACE reads, TCRdb keeps one entry per CDR3 protein, without DNA. With approximately 150,000 distinct CDR3 sequences in the sample, the ten largest clones hold less than 15%. Sample: blood T cells: a sorted CD56 or NKG2C T cell subset, CD4+ or CD8+ T cells, or bulk PBMC T cells (not recorded which). These receptors all come from a young man in good health. Each CDR3 is given with its conserved first and last residue. Each record gives: V gene, J gene, CDR3 protein.

V: TRBV5-1
J: TRBJ2-2
CDR3: CASSWLAGTGVQNTGELFF

V: TRBV9
J: TRBJ2-1
CDR3: CASSVASGSAEQFF

V: TRBV12-3/TRBV12-4
J: TRBJ1-5
CDR3: CASSVGYNQPQHF

V: TRBV4-1
J: TRBJ1-2
CDR3: CASSQEQGGGGYTF

V: TRBV6-2/TRBV6-3
J: TRBJ2-7
CDR3: CASGDTPYEQYF

V: TRBV27
J: TRBJ2-2
CDR3: CASSSIAARGNTGELFF

V: TRBV13
J: TRBJ2-7
CDR3: CASSLIHSDYEQYF

V: TRBV4-3
J: TRBJ2-5
CDR3: CASSPFSGRAEQETQYF

V: TRBV7-2
J: TRBJ2-1
CDR3: CASSLVLREVENEQFF

V: TRBV12-3/TRBV12-4
J: TRBJ2-7
CDR3: CASSLEASNHYEQYF

V: TRBV19
J: TRBJ1-1
CDR3: CASRRGNTEAFF

V: TRBV12-3/TRBV12-4
J: TRBJ2-7
CDR3: CASSRDRRYEQYF

V: TRBV27
J: TRBJ1-6
CDR3: CASSYGTGKSPLHF

V: TRBV19
J: TRBJ2-1
CDR3: CASSFSGSDEQFF

V: TRBV9
J: TRBJ2-7
CDR3: CASSGRGGSTYEQYF

V: TRBV5-6
J: TRBJ2-1
CDR3: CASSLGGYYNEQFF

V: TRBV7-9
J: TRBJ2-1
CDR3: CASRRGLNEQFF

V: TRBV12-3/TRBV12-4
J: TRBJ2-1
CDR3: CASILSGAGAYNEQFF

V: TRBV6-1
J: TRBJ2-3
CDR3: CASSDGTSGNTDTQYF

V: TRBV5-1
J: TRBJ1-2
CDR3: CASSLETGTDYGYTF

V: TRBV7-6
J: TRBJ1-5
CDR3: CASSLDSRSNQPQHF

V: TRBV10-3
J: TRBJ2-7
CDR3: CAISRGEGLYEQYF